This T cell receptor (beta chain) originates from a study of T cell responses to AZD1222 COVID-19 vaccine. General study findings and limits: Most donors were white British and more were female, and clonal diversity was possibly underestimated. Once two AZD1222 doses were given, Spike-specific TCR breadth and depth went up.

Sequencing used immunoSEQ multiplex PCR; TCRdb keeps in-frame clones, though not all of them. The sample yields about 94,000 clones, about 88% seen once. A word on this clone: Its antigen is unidentified.

This CDR3 region has 15 residues. CDR1 is KGHDR, CDR2 SFDVKD, per germline. The V gene lost 2 bases and the J gene lost 0 bases, with 9 bases spanning the gap. The origin of this receptor is an adult in good health. This rearrangement joins TRBV24-1 to TRBJ2-5, with a weak D call TRBD1 (6 bases). Sequenced here: peripheral blood, sampled on day 0 of AZD1222 vaccination. In DNA, the CDR3 is TGTGCCACCAGTGATTCCGGGACAAACCAAGAGACCCAGTACTTC. It specifies CATSDSGTNQETQYF.